Listed here is a single TCR beta chain. Its cognate antigen is unknown. The sample is drawn from a study of CD4 T cells in relation to SARS-CoV-2 and coronaviruses. Using immunoSEQ multiplex PCR, the repertoire was profiled, and TCRdb retains in-frame clones only, with some absent. The sample holds about 18,000 clones; around 81% are singletons and the top ten take about 10%. Germline CDR1 SEHNR, CDR2 FQNEAQ (reference sequence). Trimming pared 2 bases from V and 0 bases from J, leaving 14 bases between. CDR3 length equals 16 residues. Before the COVID-19 pandemic, during about 2011-2019, CD4+ T cells were taken from unexposed donors. After more than eight days of culture, CD4+ T cells were isolated. PBMCs were plated at a few million per well in IL-2-containing medium. Study observations and caveats: Roughly 65% of donors had memory CD4+ clonotypes crossrecognizing SARS-CoV-2 and common cold coronavirus spike.

The receptor comes from a human donor in good health. What was sequenced was CD4+ T cells from PBMCs, cultured in vitro. This chain links TRBV7-9 with TRBJ2-7; D is uncertain. Here the CDR3 reads CASSLLSIGSSYEQYF. The CDR3 region has the DNA TGTGCCAGCAGCTTACTATCGATAGGATCCTCCTACGAGCAGTACTTC.